This TCR beta chain was sequenced during a study of blood T cell repertoires in COVID-19 (dated by TCRdb to 2020 to 2021). A note on the overall study: The collaborator samples originated in the United States, Italy and Spain and spanned the acute and convalescent phases of COVID-19. The prospective study material was composed of cDNA or gDNA derived from T cells, B-cell-depleted T cells, or PBMCs. The dataset comprised deeply sampled blood TCRbeta repertoires from subjects exposed to, actively infected with, or recovered from COVID-19. A freely available public database, intended as a resource for researchers studying the immune response to SARS-CoV-2, is where the repertoires were released. The samples were drawn from the first 160 participants of the ongoing ImmuneRACE study and from 1,254 subjects provided by 6 global collaborators. Nearly every sample came with metadata listing a de-identified subject ID, COVID-19 status, age in years and sex. Where available, HLA class I and class II types were obtained from metadata supplied by the sample provider rather than from assay-based typing. The investigation overall reported the following: How much clinical and demographic metadata was included differed by source and by participant, and the metadata was provided uncurated.

Whole blood was collected in K2EDTA tubes by collaborating institutions according to the institutions' own protocols. For TCRbeta analysis, collaborators shipped samples as frozen whole blood, isolated PBMCs, or DNA extracted from either of those sample types. The germline V gene gives CDR1 as KGHDR and CDR2 as SFDVKD. Trimming leaves V shorter by 5 bases and J shorter by 4 bases, with the junction holding 6 bases beyond the gene matches. Taken from cysteine to phenylalanine, the CDR3 has 15 residues. Only the CDR3 DNA stays, 45 bases, in frame from base 1. Note on this clone: The clone's antigen remains unknown. No clone much larger than this one lies a single base away; base qualities are absent.

TCRbeta CDR3 regions were amplified from genomic DNA by means of the immunoSEQ Assay, a bias-controlled multiplex PCR. In the original analysis: The number of nucleated cells in each sample was estimated by amplification of reference gene primers within the assay. To quantify the absolute abundance of each unique TCRbeta CDR3 rearrangement, sequence reads were collapsed and filtered. For each sample, productive Simpson clonality was calculated as the square root of Simpson's diversity index across productive rearrangements. TCRdb carries this immuneACCESS record with in-frame sequences only. Its versions omit some clonotypes, under half of them owing to an unresolved V gene in the studies checked, with the rest unexplained. D and trimming were read from the DNA, whereas the V and J calls and clone size are those reported in that table. The sample table shows more than 55,000 clones, and over 75% are seen once. The ten largest clones capture approximately 16% of the sample.

Source material: peripheral blood. This sequence uses TRBV24-1 and TRBJ2-5, and TRBD1 aligns with 10 junction nucleotides. The clonotype was recovered from a man older than 75 with acute or convalescent COVID-19. The DNA reads as follows: TGTGCCACCAGTGTCGAAGACAGGGGGCGAGAGACCCAGTACTTC. It translates to CATSVEDRGRETQYF.